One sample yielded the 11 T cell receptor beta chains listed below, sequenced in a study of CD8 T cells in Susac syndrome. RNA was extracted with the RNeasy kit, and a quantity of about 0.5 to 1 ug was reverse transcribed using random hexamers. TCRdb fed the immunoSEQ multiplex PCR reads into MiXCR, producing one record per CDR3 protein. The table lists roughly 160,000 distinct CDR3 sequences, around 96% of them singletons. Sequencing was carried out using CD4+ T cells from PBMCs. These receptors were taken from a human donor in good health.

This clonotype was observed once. The CDR3 protein is CSVSQAGTQYF. In nucleotides, the CDR3 is TGCAGCGTTTCCCAAGCGGGGACCCAGTACTTC. The rearrangement joins TRBV29-1 to TRBJ2-5; D is perhaps TRBD2 (6 bases). The V gene's germline CDR1 is SQVTM and CDR2 ANQGSEA. CDR3 length equals 11 residues. With 5 bases removed from V and 7 bases from J, the gap between germline ends came to 11 bases.

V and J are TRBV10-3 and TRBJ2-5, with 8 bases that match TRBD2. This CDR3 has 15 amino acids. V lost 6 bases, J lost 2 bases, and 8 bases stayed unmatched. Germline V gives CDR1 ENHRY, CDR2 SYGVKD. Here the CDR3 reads CAISGAGGLQETQYF. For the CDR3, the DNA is TGTGCCATCAGCGGCGCGGGGGGCCTACAAGAGACCCAGTACTTC.

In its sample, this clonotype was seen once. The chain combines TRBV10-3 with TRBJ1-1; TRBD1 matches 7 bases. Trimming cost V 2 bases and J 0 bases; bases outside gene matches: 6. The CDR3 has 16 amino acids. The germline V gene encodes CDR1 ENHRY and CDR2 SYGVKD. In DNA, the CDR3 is TGTGCCATCAGTGAGGGACAGGCGAGGTTGAACACTGAAGCTTTCTTT. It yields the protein CAISEGQARLNTEAFF.

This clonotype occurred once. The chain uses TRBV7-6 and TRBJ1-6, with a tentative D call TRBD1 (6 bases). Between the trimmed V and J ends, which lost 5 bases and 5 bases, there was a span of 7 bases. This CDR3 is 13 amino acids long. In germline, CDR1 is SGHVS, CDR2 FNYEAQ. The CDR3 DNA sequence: TGTGCCAGCAGCCAGGGGAATAATTCACCCCTCCACTTT. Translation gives CASSQGNNSPLHF.

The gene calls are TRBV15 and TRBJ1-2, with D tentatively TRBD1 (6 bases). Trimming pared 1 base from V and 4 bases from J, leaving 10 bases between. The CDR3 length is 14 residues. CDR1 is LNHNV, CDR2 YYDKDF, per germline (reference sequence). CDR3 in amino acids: CATSRGQGTYGYTF. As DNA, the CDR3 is TGTGCCACCAGCAGAGGTCAGGGGACCTATGGCTACACCTTC.

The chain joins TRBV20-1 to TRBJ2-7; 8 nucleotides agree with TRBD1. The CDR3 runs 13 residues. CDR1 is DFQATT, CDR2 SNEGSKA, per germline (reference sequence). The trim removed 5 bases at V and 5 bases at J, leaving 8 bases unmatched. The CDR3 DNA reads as TGCAGTGCTGTCGACAGGGGAAGGCACGAGCAGTACTTC. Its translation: CSAVDRGRHEQYF.

CDR3 DNA sequence: TGCGCCAGCAGCCAAGAGCGATCCCTGTCACCCCTCCACTTT. Its translation: CASSQERSLSPLHF. J is TRBJ1-6 and V is TRBV4-3; D is unresolved. Trimming pared 0 bases from V and 10 bases from J, leaving 10 bases between. The CDR3 extends over 14 amino acids. Looked up from germline, CDR1 is LGHNA and CDR2 is YSLEER.

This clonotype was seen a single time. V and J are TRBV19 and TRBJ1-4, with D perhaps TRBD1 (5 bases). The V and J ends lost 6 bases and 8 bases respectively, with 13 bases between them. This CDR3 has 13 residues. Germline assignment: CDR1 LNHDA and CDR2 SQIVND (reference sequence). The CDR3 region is CASRNDPGEKLFF. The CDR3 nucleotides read TGTGCCAGTAGGAATGACCCAGGGGAAAAACTGTTTTTT.

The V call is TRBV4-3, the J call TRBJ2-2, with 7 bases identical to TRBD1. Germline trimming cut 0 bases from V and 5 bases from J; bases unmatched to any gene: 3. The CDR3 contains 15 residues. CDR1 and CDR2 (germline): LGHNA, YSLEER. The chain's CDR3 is CASSQEARGTGELFF. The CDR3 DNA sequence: TGCGCCAGCAGCCAAGAGGCCAGGGGGACCGGGGAGCTGTTTTTT.

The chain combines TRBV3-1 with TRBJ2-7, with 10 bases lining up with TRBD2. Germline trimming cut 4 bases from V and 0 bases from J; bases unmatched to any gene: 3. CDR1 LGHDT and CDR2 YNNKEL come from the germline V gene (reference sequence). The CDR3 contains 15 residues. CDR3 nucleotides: TGTGCCAGCAGCCCGGGACTAGCGAGCTCCTACGAGCAGTACTTC. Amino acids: CASSPGLASSYEQYF.

CDR3 DNA: TGTGCCAGCAGCCGATCAGACACTGAAGCTTTCTTT. Translating it yields CASSRSDTEAFF. The chain is built from TRBV3-1 and TRBJ1-1; D gene unclear. The V and J ends lost 4 bases and 3 bases respectively, with 6 bases between them. The CDR3 loop spans 12 amino acids. Germline V CDR1 and CDR2: LGHDT, YNNKEL (reference sequence).